The 24 T cell receptor beta chains given below trace back to one sample, sequenced in a study of T cell changes during pregnancy in multiple sclerosis. TCRdb's table, derived via immunoSEQ multiplex PCR, lists solely in-frame clones and lacks some. The sample consists of roughly 32,000 clones, around nine tenths of them appearing once. The specimen was CD8+ T cells from peripheral blood mononuclear cells, collected in the third trimester of pregnancy. These receptors all stem from a female donor with multiple sclerosis, enrolled in a pregnancy study.

The rearrangement uses TRBV14 and TRBJ1-4; TRBD1 aligns across 7 bases. The CDR3 is 15 amino acids. CDR1 is SGHDN, CDR2 FVKESK, per germline. The junction had 14 bases not matched to a gene; V was cut back by 1 base and J by 15 bases. The CDR3 region has the DNA TGTGCCAGCAGCCAAGTCCCGACAGGGCAGAGGGACTTGTTTTTT. Protein sequence: CASSQVPTGQRDLFF. Full variable domain (rest looked up from reference TRBV14 and TRBJ1-4): EAGVTQFPSHSVIEKGQTVTLRCDPISGHDNLYWYRRVMGKEIKFLLHFVKESKQDESGMPNNRFLAERTGGTYSTLKVQPAELEDSGVYFCASSQVPTGQRDLFFGSGTQLSVL.

The CDR3 is CASSSTGWETQYF. CDR3 nucleotides: TGTGCCAGCAGTTCGACAGGGTGGGAGACCCAGTACTTC. The rearrangement uses TRBV11-2 and TRBJ2-5, with 7 bases lining up with TRBD1. The ends lost 6 bases at V and 5 bases at J; junction bases unmatched: 6. The CDR3 has 13 amino acids. Germline loops: CDR1 SGHAT, CDR2 FQNNGV.

The chain uses TRBV9 and TRBJ1-1; TRBD1 aligns across 7 bases. The CDR3 has 14 amino acids. J was trimmed by 2 bases and V by 4 bases; bases with no gene match: 5. Looked up from germline, CDR1 is SGDLS and CDR2 is YYNGEE. The CDR3 nucleotides read TGTGCCAGCAGCACCAGGGGGAGAAACACTGAAGCTTTCTTT. Translation: CASSTRGRNTEAFF.

The genes are TRBV4-1 and TRBJ2-2, with TRBD2 matching 11 bases. The CDR3 extends over 18 amino acids. Germline trimming cut 4 bases from V and 0 bases from J; bases unmatched to any gene: 7. Looked up from germline, CDR1 is MGHRA and CDR2 is YSYEKL. This CDR3 is CASSPTTSGETNTGELFF. DNA for the CDR3: TGCGCCAGCAGCCCCACGACTAGCGGGGAGACGAACACCGGGGAGCTGTTTTTT.

The chain employs TRBV29-1 and TRBJ1-2; D is uncertain. V dropped 2 bases and J dropped 4 bases, with 5 bases sitting between them. Germline CDR1 and CDR2: SQVTM and ANQGSEA. The CDR3 spans 11 residues. The CDR3 DNA is TGCAGCGTTGAATATCCCTATGGCTACACCTTC. Amino acids: CSVEYPYGYTF.

CDR3 sequence reads: CASTDRGGYEQYF. For the CDR3, the DNA is TGTGCCAGCACAGACAGGGGTGGCTACGAGCAGTACTTC. The chain links TRBV13 to TRBJ2-7; TRBD1 agrees at 8 bases. The CDR3 runs to 13 residues. The germline CDR1 and CDR2 sequences are PRHDT and FYEKMQ (reference sequence). The V segment lost 7 bases and the J segment 3 bases; nucleotides outside the gene matches: 5.

This chain joins TRBV19 and TRBJ1-2, with D tentatively TRBD1 (5 bases). CDR1 and CDR2 (germline): LNHDA, SQIVND (reference sequence). V was cut by 1 base and J by 5 bases, with 11 bases left in between. This CDR3 has 14 amino acids. This CDR3 reads CASSIGVTDYGYTF. CDR3 nucleotide sequence: TGTGCCAGTAGTATAGGGGTGACAGATTATGGCTACACCTTC.

The chain combines TRBV7-9 with TRBJ1-2, with a tentative D call TRBD1 (6 bases). CDR1 is SEHNR and CDR2 is FQNEAQ in the germline V gene (reference sequence). The CDR3 has 15 residues. V was shortened by 6 bases and J by 8 bases, with 22 bases between the two germline ends. The CDR3 coding sequence is TGTGCCAGCAGTACCATGTTAGGGGGTGAAGAAGGCTACACCTTC. The encoded protein is CASSTMLGGEEGYTF.

This clone was detected once. The chain has TRBV4-3 and TRBJ2-1; D gene unclear. V was clipped by 6 bases and J by 7 bases, with 13 bases between them. The CDR3 totals 13 residues. CDR1 and CDR2 from the germline V gene are LGHNA and YSLEER. The CDR3 is CASSPRVWNEQFF. CDR3 sequence (DNA): TGCGCCAGCAGTCCAAGAGTATGGAATGAGCAGTTCTTC.

The chain employs TRBV7-6 and TRBJ1-6; TRBD1 aligns across 7 bases. Germline V gene data show CDR1 as SGHVS and CDR2 as FNYEAQ. The CDR3 length is 16 residues. Unmatched junction bases numbered 2, after V lost 3 bases and J lost 0 bases. The CDR3 is CASSFRDSSYNSPLHF. In DNA form, the CDR3 reads TGTGCCAGCAGCTTCCGGGACAGCTCCTATAATTCACCCCTCCACTTT. The whole variable domain, filled in from reference TRBV7-6 and TRBJ1-6, reads GAGVSQSPRYKVTKRGQDVALRCDPISGHVSLYWYRQALGQGPEFLTYFNYEAQQDKSGLPNDRFSAERPEGSISTLTIQRTEQRDSAMYRCASSFRDSSYNSPLHFGNGTRLTVT.

This clone was counted between two and nine times. The chain has TRBV10-3 and TRBJ2-3, with 9 bases aligning to TRBD1. This CDR3 comprises 16 residues. The ends lost 3 bases at V and 4 bases at J; junction bases unmatched: 8. Germline loops: CDR1 ENHRY, CDR2 SYGVKD. CDR3 sequence reads: CAISDPGQGTSDTQYF. CDR3 coding DNA: TGTGCCATCAGTGATCCGGGACAGGGAACGTCAGATACGCAGTATTTT.

This clone was observed a few times. The chain joins TRBV27 to TRBJ1-1; tentatively, D is TRBD1 (6 bases). V was shortened by 6 bases and J by 1 base, with 12 bases between the two germline ends. Germline loops: CDR1 MNHEY, CDR2 SMNVEV (reference sequence). This CDR3 region has 14 residues. The CDR3 region is CASRLTGTNTEAFF. The CDR3 nucleotides are TGTGCCAGCAGGCTTACAGGGACGAACACTGAAGCTTTCTTT.

The chain is built from TRBV5-4 and TRBJ1-2; the match to TRBD1 covers 8 bases. Germline-derived CDR1 and CDR2 are SGHNT and YYREEE (reference sequence). The CDR3 covers 14 residues. J gave up 4 bases and V 3 bases, and 5 bases lay outside the gene matches. CDR3 amino acids: CASSSTGEGYGYTF. The CDR3 nucleotides are TGTGCCAGCAGCTCGACAGGGGAGGGCTATGGCTACACCTTC.

The genes are TRBV19 and TRBJ2-1; 8 bases are shared with TRBD2. Germline V CDR1 and CDR2: LNHDA, SQIVND (reference sequence). Trimming took 3 bases from V and 5 from J; bases not matched to a gene: 6. The CDR3 contains 15 residues. This CDR3 reads CASSMPRRGDNEQFF. In nucleotides, the CDR3 is TGTGCCAGTAGTATGCCGCGGCGGGGGGACAATGAGCAGTTCTTC.

The V and J genes are TRBV4-3 and TRBJ1-4; 9 nucleotides agree with TRBD1. CDR3 length: 16 residues. The germline V gene has CDR1 LGHNA and CDR2 YSLEER. The trim removed 1 base at V and 8 bases at J, leaving 8 bases unmatched. The CDR3 DNA follows: TGCGCCAGCAGCCAAGGGGACAGGGCGCTAAGGGAAAAACTGTTTTTT. Amino acid sequence: CASSQGDRALREKLFF.

The V call is TRBV7-2, the J call TRBJ2-1; 14 bases map to TRBD2. The CDR3 loop spans 14 amino acids. Germline V gene lookup returns CDR1 SGHTA and CDR2 FQGNSA. The ends lost 10 bases at V and 6 bases at J; junction bases unmatched: 5. CDR3 protein: CATATSGGANEQFF. In DNA, the CDR3 is TGTGCCACTGCGACTAGCGGGGGGGCCAATGAGCAGTTCTTC.

The J gene is TRBJ2-3, the V gene TRBV7-2, with D perhaps TRBD2 (7 bases). Trimming pared 7 bases from V and 4 bases from J, leaving 12 bases between. The CDR3 is 13 amino acids. Germline-derived CDR1 and CDR2 are SGHTA and FQGNSA. CDR3 in DNA: TGTGCCAGCACGGGGGGCCCCCCAGATACGCAGTATTTT. Translating it yields CASTGGPPDTQYF.

This rearrangement joins TRBV9 to TRBJ1-1; 7 bases match TRBD1. The trim removed 7 bases at V and 4 bases at J, leaving 10 bases unmatched. Germline V CDR1 and CDR2: SGDLS, YYNGEE. This CDR3 has 14 residues. CDR3 DNA sequence: TGTGCCAGCGCCCTCGGAACAGGGGCCACTGAAGCTTTCTTT. Protein product: CASALGTGATEAFF.

V usage is TRBV7-6 and J usage is TRBJ1-1; 8 nucleotides match TRBD1. With V trimmed by 0 bases and J by 5 bases, 8 bases remained unmatched. Germline CDR1 reads SGHVS; CDR2 reads FNYEAQ. The CDR3 has 16 residues. DNA of the CDR3: TGTGCCAGCAGCTTAGCCCCAGGGACAGGAGGGACTGAAGCTTTCTTT. Translated, it gives CASSLAPGTGGTEAFF.

The chain carries TRBV7-6 and TRBJ2-1; TRBD2 agrees at 14 bases. V shed 3 bases, J shed 0 bases, and the junction held 4 bases outside the gene matches. This CDR3 region has 18 residues. CDR1 SGHVS and CDR2 FNYEAQ come from the germline V gene. CDR3 nucleotide sequence: TGTGCCAGCAGCTTGGGACTAGCGGGGGATTCCTCCTACAATGAGCAGTTCTTC. Translating gives CASSLGLAGDSSYNEQFF.

This clone was observed a few times. The genes are TRBV6-5 and TRBJ1-1, with D possibly matching TRBD1 (5 bases). CDR3 length equals 13 residues. The germline CDR1 and CDR2 sequences are MNHEY and SVGAGI. V dropped 2 bases and J dropped 6 bases, with 10 bases sitting between them. The DNA of the CDR3 is TGTGCCAGCAGTTACACAGGAAATTCTGAAGCTTTCTTT. It encodes CASSYTGNSEAFF.

V gene TRBV2 combines with J gene TRBJ1-1, with TRBD1 as a possible D gene (6 bases). With 10 bases removed from V and 5 bases from J, the gap between germline ends came to 17 bases. The CDR3 runs to 13 residues. CDR1 and CDR2 from the germline V gene are SNHLY and FYNNEI. The CDR3 DNA reads TGTGCCACCACTGGGGGGGCTGGGACTGAAGCTTTCTTT. Translated: CATTGGAGTEAFF.

The rearrangement joins TRBV15 to TRBJ1-2; TRBD1 might be the D (5 bases). Trimming took off 3 bases at V and 6 bases at J, with 17 bases between the two ends. The CDR3 consists of 15 residues. Germline V gives CDR1 LNHNV, CDR2 YYDKDF (reference sequence). The DNA of the CDR3 is TGTGCCACCAGCAGGCTTTACGACCCGGGGGATGGCTACACCTTC. This gives the protein CATSRLYDPGDGYTF.

This chain connects TRBV19 to TRBJ2-3; 12 bases fit TRBD1. Germline V lookup: CDR1 LNHDA, CDR2 SQIVND (reference sequence). The CDR3 totals 14 residues. V was clipped by 6 bases and J by 5 bases; unmatched bases: 3. CDR3 amino acids: CASRRDRGRDTQYF. The CDR3 nucleotides read TGTGCCAGTAGAAGGGACAGGGGGCGAGATACGCAGTATTTT.